Presented here are 31 T cell receptor beta chains from one specimen sequenced in a study of blood T cell repertoires in COVID-19. Only in-frame clones appear in the TCRdb table, and some are missing; sequencing was by immunoSEQ multiplex PCR. The profile covers 140,000 to 150,000 clones, with 75% to 90% appearing a single time and more than 3.5% taken by the ten largest. The source material was PBMCs or T cells enriched from blood (not recorded which). These receptors were taken from a man aged 45-65 years who had recovered from COVID-19.

The chain uses TRBV29-1 and TRBJ1-2; 10 nucleotides agree with TRBD1. The length of the CDR3 is 12 residues. V dropped 5 bases and J dropped 7; count of bases not matched to a gene: 4. Germline-derived CDR1 and CDR2 are SQVTM and ANQGSEA. The CDR3 loop is CSVRQGALGYTF. Written as DNA, the CDR3 is TGCAGCGTTCGACAGGGGGCGCTTGGCTACACCTTC. The full variable domain, its missing parts supplied by reference TRBV29-1 and TRBJ1-2, is SAVISQKPSRDICQRGTSLTIQCQVDSQVTMMFWYRQQPGQSLTLIATANQGSEATYESGFVIDKFPISRPNLTFSTLTVSNMSPEDSSIYLCSVRQGALGYTFGSGTRLTVV.

The chain carries TRBV12-3 or TRBV12-4 and TRBJ1-2; D not certain. The CDR3 length is 12 residues. V was trimmed by 2 bases and J by 10 bases, leaving 11 bases between them. This CDR3 is CASSLWSGVYTF. The CDR3 DNA sequence: TGTGCCAGCAGTTTATGGTCGGGTGTCTACACCTTC.

The sample holds one count of this clone. This chain connects TRBV6-2 or TRBV6-3 to TRBJ2-7; 8 bases match TRBD1. V trimming: 8 bases; J trimming: 3 bases; junction bases outside the gene matches: 6. The CDR3 is made up of 13 amino acids. Germline assignment: CDR1 MNHEY and CDR2 SVGEGT. Here the CDR3 reads CASRSGGGYEQYV. In DNA, the CDR3 is TGTGCCAGCCGTTCAGGGGGCGGCTACGAGCAGTACGTC.

The V and J genes are TRBV4-3 and TRBJ1-6; D is ambiguous. CDR1 is LGHNA, CDR2 YSLEER, per germline. The CDR3 runs 15 residues. Trimming pared 3 bases from V and 7 bases from J, leaving 13 bases between. The CDR3, as DNA: TGCGCCAGCAGCCAGGTACCGGGAGGGAATTCACCCCTCCACTTT. This encodes CASSQVPGGNSPLHF.

This chain connects TRBV28 to TRBJ1-5; the D gene is possibly TRBD1 (5 bases). The germline gives CDR1 MDHEN, CDR2 SYDVKM. Trimming took off 4 bases at V and 1 base at J, with 17 bases between the two ends. The CDR3 is made up of 17 amino acids. In DNA, the CDR3 is TGTGCCAGCAGTTCAGCCCTGCGGGGGAGAAGCAATCAGCCCCAGCATTTT. It translates to CASSSALRGRSNQPQHF.

The rearrangement uses TRBV28 and TRBJ2-4; a possible D gene is TRBD2 (5 bases). V was trimmed by 3 bases and J by 1 base, leaving 10 bases between them. Germline loops: CDR1 MDHEN, CDR2 SYDVKM. This CDR3 spans 15 amino acids. CDR3 amino acids: CASSFGEFAKNIQYF. The CDR3 DNA is TGTGCCAGCAGTTTCGGGGAATTCGCCAAAAACATTCAGTACTTC. Drawing the rest from reference TRBV28 and TRBJ2-4, the complete variable domain is DVKVTQSSRYLVKRTGEKVFLECVQDMDHENMFWYRQDPGLGLRLIYFSYDVKMKEKGDIPEGYSVSREKKERFSLILESASTNQTSMYLCASSFGEFAKNIQYFGAGTRLSVL.

This sequence joins TRBV5-1 and TRBJ2-3; TRBD2 matches 8 bases. This CDR3 region has 17 residues. Germline CDR1 reads SGHRS; CDR2 reads YFSETQ. J was trimmed by 3 bases and V by 2 bases; bases with no gene match: 11. Here the CDR3 DNA reads TGCGCCAGCAGCTTCATTCGCGGGGGGCAGACGACAGATACGCAGTATTTT. Residues: CASSFIRGGQTTDTQYF.

J is TRBJ1-3 and V is TRBV5-1; D is ambiguous. Germline CDR1 SGHRS, CDR2 YFSETQ. The CDR3 has 15 residues. Deletions cut 1 base from V and 6 bases from J, with 14 bases between. The CDR3 protein is CASSLQRPGENTIYF. CDR3 in DNA: TGCGCCAGCAGCTTGCAACGCCCCGGGGAAAACACCATATATTTT.

This chain links TRBV5-8 with TRBJ1-1; D is undetermined. This CDR3 region has 15 residues. V was pared by 2 bases and J by 3 bases, with 14 bases between. Germline lookup yields CDR1 SGHTS and CDR2 YDEGEE. The CDR3 loop is CASSFPSIADTEAFF. CDR3 nucleotides: TGTGCCAGCAGCTTCCCCTCAATTGCGGACACTGAAGCTTTCTTT.

J is TRBJ1-6 and V is TRBV5-8, with D possibly matching TRBD1 (5 bases). The CDR3 extends over 13 amino acids. V lost 0 bases and J 9 bases, leaving 7 bases between the germline ends. Germline CDR1 and CDR2: SGHTS and YDEGEE. CDR3 in DNA: TGTGCCAGCAGCTTGGACAGGCTTTCACCCCTCCACTTT. Translation: CASSLDRLSPLHF.

This chain links TRBV6-6 with TRBJ1-3; 9 bases align to TRBD1. The V gene's germline CDR1 is MNHNY and CDR2 SVGAGI (reference sequence). J lost 3 bases, V lost 7 bases, and 13 bases had no gene match. There are 17 residues in the CDR3. Here the CDR3 reads CASTRGPTGGDGNTIYF. The CDR3 DNA is TGTGCCAGCACTCGGGGCCCGACAGGGGGAGATGGAAACACCATATATTTT.

The V gene is TRBV5-3, the J gene TRBJ2-4; perhaps TRBD1 as D (6 bases). TRBV5-3 falls under the ORF class, with uncertain function. Trimming stripped 2 bases from V and 0 bases from J, with 12 bases between. CDR3 size: 16 residues. CDR3 DNA: TGTGCCAGAAGCTTAGGGACAAATCTAGCCAAAAACATTCAGTACTTC. It yields the protein CARSLGTNLAKNIQYF.

The rearrangement links TRBV4-1 to TRBJ1-3; 11 nucleotides align to TRBD1. Per the germline V gene, CDR1 is MGHRA and CDR2 is YSYEKL. The CDR3 contains 16 residues. The trim removed 4 bases at V and 4 bases at J, leaving 6 bases unmatched. DNA for the CDR3: TGCGCCAGCAGCCCTGGACAGGGGGCGCGAGGAAACACCATATATTTT. It encodes CASSPGQGARGNTIYF.

This chain joins TRBV10-3 and TRBJ1-5, with D uncertain. V shed 3 bases and J shed 10 bases, with 13 bases lying between them. Per the germline V gene, CDR1 is ENHRY and CDR2 is SYGVKD. This CDR3 is built from 13 residues. CDR3 sequence: CAISENLNGPQHF. As DNA, the CDR3 is TGTGCCATCAGTGAAAACTTGAATGGTCCCCAGCATTTT.

DNA for the CDR3: TGTGCCAGCTCACCACCGTTAGGAAACACCATATATTTT. This codes for CASSPPLGNTIYF. The V gene is TRBV18, the J gene TRBJ1-3; D uncertain. Germline assignment: CDR1 KGHSH and CDR2 LQKENI. There are 13 residues in the CDR3. V was shortened by 0 bases and J by 4 bases, with 4 bases between the two germline ends.

The V call is TRBV7-2, the J call TRBJ1-5; 7 bases line up with TRBD1. CDR1 and CDR2 (germline): SGHTA, FQGNSA. J lost 5 bases, V lost 5 bases, and 3 bases had no gene match. CDR3 length: 13 residues. CDR3 region: CASSPDRHQPQHF. In DNA form, the CDR3 reads TGTGCCAGCAGCCCGGACAGGCATCAGCCCCAGCATTTT.

J is TRBJ2-3 and V is TRBV4-3, with D perhaps matching TRBD2 (6 bases). The germline V and J ends were trimmed by 0 bases and 3 bases, with 7 bases remaining between them. The CDR3 is made up of 14 amino acids. The germline gives CDR1 LGHNA, CDR2 YSLEER. DNA of the CDR3: TGCGCCAGCAGCCAAGAGGAGGGAACAGATACGCAGTATTTT. This sequence encodes CASSQEEGTDTQYF.

The chain carries TRBV27 and TRBJ1-4; the match to TRBD1 covers 10 bases. V trimming: 3 bases; J trimming: 8 bases; junction bases outside the gene matches: 21. CDR1 and CDR2 (germline): MNHEY, SMNVEV (reference sequence). The CDR3 covers 20 residues. CDR3 residues: CASSFRFRDRGFLGGEKLFF. The CDR3 bases are TGTGCCAGCAGTTTTCGTTTTCGGGACAGGGGATTCCTAGGTGGCGAAAAACTGTTTTTT.

The chain is built from TRBV3-1 (or the pseudogene TRBV3-2) and TRBJ2-7, with D possibly TRBD1 on 7 matching bases. The V gene lost 2 bases and the J gene lost 10 bases, with 12 bases spanning the gap. The CDR3 totals 12 residues. CDR1 is LGHDT, CDR2 YNNKEL, per germline (reference sequence). The CDR3 DNA reads as TGTGCCAGCAGCCAACCGGAGGGGGCCCAGTACTTC. As protein: CASSQPEGAQYF.

J is TRBJ2-1 and V is TRBV28, with D hard to call. The CDR3 totals 13 residues. From germline, CDR1 is MDHEN and CDR2 SYDVKM. Trimming cost V 4 bases and J 6 bases, with 10 bases left between them. CDR3 bases: TGTGCCAGCAGTTCTATTCGAGGCAATGAGCAGTTCTTC. Its translation is CASSSIRGNEQFF.

Only one count was recorded for this clone. The CDR3 sequence: CSASQGQNTEAFF. CDR3 sequence (DNA): TGCAGTGCTAGTCAGGGGCAGAACACTGAAGCTTTCTTT. The rearrangement uses TRBV20-1 and TRBJ1-1, with D possibly being TRBD1 (6 bases). CDR1 and CDR2 (germline): DFQATT, SNEGSKA (reference sequence). The germline V and J ends were trimmed by 3 bases and 1 base, with 9 bases remaining between them. The CDR3 is 13 residues long.

This clone is a singleton in its sample. The genes are TRBV18 and TRBJ2-5, with a weak D call TRBD1 (6 bases). V lost 0 bases to trimming and J lost 5 bases, with 16 bases between them. The CDR3 covers 16 residues. Germline assignment: CDR1 KGHSH and CDR2 LQKENI. The CDR3 coding sequence is TGTGCCAGCTCACCACCTACAGGGCTGGGTCGGGAGACCCAGTACTTC. This codes for CASSPPTGLGRETQYF.

This clone was recorded a few times. This sequence joins TRBV7-9 and TRBJ2-7, with TRBD2 matching over 13 bases. The V and J ends lost 8 bases and 2 bases, in that order; junction bases with no gene match: 9. This CDR3 is built from 16 residues. Germline-derived CDR1 and CDR2 are SEHNR and FQNEAQ (reference sequence). The CDR3 loop is CASFGLAGVQPYEQYF. The CDR3 DNA reads TGTGCCAGCTTCGGACTAGCGGGGGTTCAGCCCTACGAGCAGTACTTC.

This chain links TRBV4-1 with TRBJ1-2, with 7 nucleotides matching TRBD1. The CDR3 spans 17 residues. The trim removed 4 bases at V and 1 base at J, leaving 12 bases unmatched. CDR1 is MGHRA and CDR2 is YSYEKL in the germline V gene. CDR3 DNA: TGCGCCAGCAGCCCTGCCCCAAGACAGGGCTATAACTATGGCTACACCTTC. Protein sequence: CASSPAPRQGYNYGYTF.

V gene TRBV5-5 combines with J gene TRBJ1-6, with no clear D. Trimming stripped 0 bases from V and 11 bases from J, with 6 bases between. Germline-derived CDR1 and CDR2 are SGHKS and YYEKEE (reference sequence). The CDR3 runs 12 residues. For the CDR3, the DNA is TGTGCCAGCAGCTTGGATATTCCACCCCTCCACTTT. Translation gives CASSLDIPPLHF.

The rearrangement uses TRBV5-1 and TRBJ2-7; 9 nucleotides match TRBD1. CDR1 and CDR2 (germline): SGHRS, YFSETQ. The CDR3 has 15 amino acids. Germline trimming cut 4 bases from V and 2 bases from J; bases unmatched to any gene: 7. The CDR3 DNA reads TGCGCCAGCAGCCCCCTACAGGGGGCCACCTACGAGCAGTACTTC. It codes for CASSPLQGATYEQYF.

This rearrangement joins TRBV5-1 to TRBJ1-1; D not certain. There are 14 residues in the CDR3. V lost 4 bases, J lost 7 bases, and 17 bases lay in between. Per the germline V gene, CDR1 is SGHRS and CDR2 is YFSETQ. The CDR3 sequence is CASSLEPTWYEAFF. CDR3 coding DNA: TGCGCCAGCAGCCTGGAACCGACATGGTATGAAGCTTTCTTT.

This chain uses TRBV14 with TRBJ2-2; 7 bases fit TRBD2. V dropped 3 bases and J dropped 6; count of bases not matched to a gene: 13. The CDR3 covers 17 residues. Germline CDR1 SGHDN, CDR2 FVKESK. The CDR3: CASSQGVTSDLPGELFF. Written as DNA, the CDR3 is TGTGCCAGCAGCCAGGGCGTAACTAGCGACTTACCCGGGGAGCTGTTTTTT.

This clone came up once. The V gene is TRBV28, the J gene TRBJ1-5; D perhaps matches TRBD1 (6 bases). This CDR3 has 15 residues. Trimming left V 3 bases short and J 5 bases short, with 14 bases between. Germline CDR1 is MDHEN and CDR2 is SYDVKM. DNA for the CDR3: TGTGCCAGCAGTTTCAGGGGCTGGACGGATCAGCCCCAGCATTTT. It encodes CASSFRGWTDQPQHF.

The rearrangement uses TRBV18 and TRBJ1-3; the D gene is possibly TRBD1 (5 bases). Between the trimmed V and J ends, which lost 1 base and 4 bases, there was a span of 20 bases. The length of the CDR3 is 18 residues. Germline V gene sequence: CDR1 KGHSH, CDR2 LQKENI. CDR3 sequence reads: CASSPLSPGLGIGNTIYF. The CDR3, as DNA: TGTGCCAGCTCACCACTTTCTCCGGGACTTGGTATCGGAAACACCATATATTTT.

The V gene is TRBV30, the J gene TRBJ1-2, with 12 bases matching TRBD1. V lost 3 bases, J lost 3 bases, and 5 bases stayed unmatched. The length of the CDR3 is 15 residues. Germline CDR1 is GTSNPN and CDR2 is SVGIG (reference sequence). The CDR3 protein is CAWSRGTGGYYGYTF. DNA for the CDR3: TGTGCCTGGAGCCGAGGGACAGGGGGCTACTATGGCTACACCTTC.